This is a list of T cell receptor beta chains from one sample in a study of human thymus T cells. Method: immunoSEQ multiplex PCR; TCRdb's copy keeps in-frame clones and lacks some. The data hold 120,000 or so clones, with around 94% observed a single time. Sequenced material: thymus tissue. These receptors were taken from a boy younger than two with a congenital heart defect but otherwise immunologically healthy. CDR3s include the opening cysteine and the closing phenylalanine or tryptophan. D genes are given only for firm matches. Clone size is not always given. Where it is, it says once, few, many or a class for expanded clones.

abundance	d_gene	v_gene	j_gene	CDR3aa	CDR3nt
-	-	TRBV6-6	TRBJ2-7	CASSSIYEQYF	TGTGCCAGCAGTTCGATCTACGAGCAGTACTTC
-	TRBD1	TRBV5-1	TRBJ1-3	CASSLGTGVNTIYF	TGCGCCAGCAGCTTGGGGACAGGGGTAAACACCATATATTTT
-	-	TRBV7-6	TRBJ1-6	CASSLGQWGPGNSPLHF	TGTGCCAGCAGCTTAGGCCAGTGGGGTCCGGGGAATTCACCCCTCCACTTT
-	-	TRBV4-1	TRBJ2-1	CASSAGHYPYNEQFF	TGCGCCAGCAGCGCTGGACACTATCCCTACAATGAGCAGTTCTTC
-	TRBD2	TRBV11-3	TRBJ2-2	CASTILAGSRGELFF	TGTGCCAGCACCATACTAGCGGGGAGCCGCGGGGAGCTGTTTTTT
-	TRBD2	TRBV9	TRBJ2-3	CASSLGAGCGDTQYF	TGTGCCAGCAGCCTGGGAGCGGGGTGTGGGGATACGCAGTATTTT
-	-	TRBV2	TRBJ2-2	CASSGGGPGGTGELFF	TGTGCCAGCAGTGGAGGGGGACCAGGTGGGACCGGGGAGCTGTTTTTT
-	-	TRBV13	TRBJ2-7	CASSLGQPYEQYF	TGTGCCAGCAGCCTCGGACAGCCCTACGAGCAGTACTTC
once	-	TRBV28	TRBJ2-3	CASSFRESDTQYF	TGTGCCAGCAGTTTCCGGGAGTCAGATACGCAGTATTTT
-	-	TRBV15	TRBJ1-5	CATGVGNQPQHF	TGTGCCACAGGGGTTGGGAATCAGCCCCAGCATTTT
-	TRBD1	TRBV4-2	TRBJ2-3	CASSQDQLDRGYTDTQYF	TGTGCCAGCAGCCAAGATCAACTTGACAGGGGCTACACAGATACGCAGTATTTT
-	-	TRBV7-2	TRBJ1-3	CASSFGGRNTIYF	TGTGCCAGCAGCTTCGGGGGTAGAAACACCATATATTTT
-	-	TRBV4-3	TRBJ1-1	CASSHMVLGGTEAFF	TGCGCCAGCAGCCATATGGTCCTCGGGGGGACTGAAGCTTTCTTT
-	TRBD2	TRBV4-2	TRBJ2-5	CASSQDYYRGGAGETQYF	TGTGCCAGCAGCCAAGATTATTACCGCGGGGGGGCTGGAGAGACCCAGTACTTC